This TCR beta chain originates from a study of T cell responses to AZD1222 COVID-19 vaccine. The repertoire was sequenced with immunoSEQ multiplex PCR; TCRdb's copy has only in-frame clones and lacks some. The table lists some 79,000 clones, 70% to 90% of them singletons, with approximately 3.6% in the top ten. J was trimmed by 10 bases and V by 2 bases; bases with no gene match: 11. The germline V gene encodes CDR1 MNHNS and CDR2 SASEGT. This CDR3 has 15 residues. The sequence derives from an adult who received the AZD1222 COVID-19 vaccine. The rearrangement links TRBV6-1 to TRBJ2-1; 7 nucleotides line up with TRBD1. Specimen: peripheral blood, collected 28 days after the second AZD1222 dose. The CDR3 loop reads CASSERWRQGYEQFF. In DNA, the CDR3 is TGTGCCAGCAGTGAACGGTGGCGACAGGGTTACGAGCAGTTCTTC.